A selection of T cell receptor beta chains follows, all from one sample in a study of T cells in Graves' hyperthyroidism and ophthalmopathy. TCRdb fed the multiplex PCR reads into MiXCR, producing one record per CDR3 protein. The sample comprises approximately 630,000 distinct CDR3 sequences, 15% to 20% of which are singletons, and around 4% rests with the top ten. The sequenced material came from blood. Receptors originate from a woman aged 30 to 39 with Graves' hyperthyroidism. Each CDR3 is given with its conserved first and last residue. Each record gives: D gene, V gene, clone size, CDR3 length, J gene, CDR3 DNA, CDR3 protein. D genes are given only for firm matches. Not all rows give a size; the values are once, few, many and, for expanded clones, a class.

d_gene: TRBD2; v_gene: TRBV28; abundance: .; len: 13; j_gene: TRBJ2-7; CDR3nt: TGTGCCACCGGGAGCGGGAGTACCTACGAGCAGTACTTC; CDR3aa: CATGSGSTYEQYF
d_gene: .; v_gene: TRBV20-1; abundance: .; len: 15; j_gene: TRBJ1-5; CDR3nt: TGCAGTGCTAGAGACTTTGGTGGTACCAATCAGCCCCAGCATTTT; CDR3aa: CSARDFGGTNQPQHF
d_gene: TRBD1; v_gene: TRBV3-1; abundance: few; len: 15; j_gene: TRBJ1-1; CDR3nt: TGTGCCAGCAGCGTAAGACAGGGGGCGCGGACTGAAGCTTTCTTT; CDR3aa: CASSVRQGARTEAFF
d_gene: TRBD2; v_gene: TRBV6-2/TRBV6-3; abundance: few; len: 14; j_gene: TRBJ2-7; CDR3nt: TGTGCCAGCAACTCCGGGACCTCGGGGGAGGGGCAGTACTTC; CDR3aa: CASNSGTSGEGQYF
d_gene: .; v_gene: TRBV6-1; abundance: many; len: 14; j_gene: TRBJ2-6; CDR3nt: TGTGCCGGAGGCGAGAGCTCTGGGGCCAACGTCCTGACTTTC; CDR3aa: CAGGESSGANVLTF
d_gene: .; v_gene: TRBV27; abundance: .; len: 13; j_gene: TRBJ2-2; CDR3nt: TGTGCCAGCTGGGGGTCGAACACCGGGGAGCTGTTTTTT; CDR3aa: CASWGSNTGELFF
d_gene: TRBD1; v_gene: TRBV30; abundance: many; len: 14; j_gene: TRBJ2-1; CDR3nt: TGTGCCTGGAGTGCCATTGACAGGGAGAATGAGCAGTTCTTC; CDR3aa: CAWSAIDRENEQFF
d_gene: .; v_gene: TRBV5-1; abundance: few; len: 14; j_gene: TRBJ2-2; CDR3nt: TGCGCCAGCAGCTTAAACAGGGAGTTCGGGGAGCTGTTTTTT; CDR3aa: CASSLNREFGELFF
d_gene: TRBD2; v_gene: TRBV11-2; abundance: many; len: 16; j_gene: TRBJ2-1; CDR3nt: TGTGCCAGCAGCATACGACTAGCGGGAAGGGCACATGAGCAGTTCTTC; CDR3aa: CASSIRLAGRAHEQFF
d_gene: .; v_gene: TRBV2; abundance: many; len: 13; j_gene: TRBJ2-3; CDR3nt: TGTGCCAGCACCCCTGAGGGCCCAGATACGCAGTATTTT; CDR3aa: CASTPEGPDTQYF
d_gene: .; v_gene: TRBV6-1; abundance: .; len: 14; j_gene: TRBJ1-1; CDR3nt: TGTGCCAGCACTGGCGACTATATGAACACTGAAGCTTTCTTT; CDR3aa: CASTGDYMNTEAFF
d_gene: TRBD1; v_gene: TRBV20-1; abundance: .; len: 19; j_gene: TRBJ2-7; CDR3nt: TGCAGTGCTAGAGATTTAAAAGGACAGGGAAGAGTTTTTGGCTACGAGCAGTACTTC; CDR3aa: CSARDLKGQGRVFGYEQYF
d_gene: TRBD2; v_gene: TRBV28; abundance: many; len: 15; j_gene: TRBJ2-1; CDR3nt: TGTGCCAGCACCAATGGACTAGCGGGAAACAATGAGCAGTTCTTC; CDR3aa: CASTNGLAGNNEQFF
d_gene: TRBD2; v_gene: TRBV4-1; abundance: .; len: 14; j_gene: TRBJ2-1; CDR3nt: TGCGCCACTCGCCCGGGACTAGGCCTCGATGAGCAGTTCTTC; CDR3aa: CATRPGLGLDEQFF
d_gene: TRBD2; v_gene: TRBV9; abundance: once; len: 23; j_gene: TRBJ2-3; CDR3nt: TGTGCCAGCAGCGTGCAGGTGCATGCGGGGCGGCTAGCGGGAGGCAGCCCAACAGATACGCAGTATTTT; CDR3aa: CASSVQVHAGRLAGGSPTDTQYF
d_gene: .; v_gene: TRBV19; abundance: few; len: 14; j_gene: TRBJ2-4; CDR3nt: TGTGCCAGTCGGGATCAGCTAGCCAAAAACATTCAGTACTTC; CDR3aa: CASRDQLAKNIQYF
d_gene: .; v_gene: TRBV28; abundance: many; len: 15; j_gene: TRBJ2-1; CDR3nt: TGTGCCAGCTCATTAAGGGGGGGGAGTAGAAATGAGCAGTTCTTC; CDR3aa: CASSLRGGSRNEQFF
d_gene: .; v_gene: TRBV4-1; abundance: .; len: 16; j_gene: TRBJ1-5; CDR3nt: TGCGCCAGCAGCCAAGATGCGGGGGGGTGGAGGCAGCCCCAGCATTTT; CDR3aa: CASSQDAGGWRQPQHF
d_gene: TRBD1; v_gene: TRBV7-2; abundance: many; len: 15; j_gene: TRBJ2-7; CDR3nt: TGTGCCAGCAGCCCGCCCGGGACAGTGACCTACGAGCAGTACTTC; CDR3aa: CASSPPGTVTYEQYF
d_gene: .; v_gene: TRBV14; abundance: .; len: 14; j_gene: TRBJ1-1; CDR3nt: TGTGCCAGCAGCCAAGGGTTATTGAACACTGAAGCTTTCTTT; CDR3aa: CASSQGLLNTEAFF
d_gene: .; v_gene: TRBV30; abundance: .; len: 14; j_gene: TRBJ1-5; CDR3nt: TGTGCCTGGAACCCCGGACGGGGGGAACAGCCCCAGCATTTT; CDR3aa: CAWNPGRGEQPQHF
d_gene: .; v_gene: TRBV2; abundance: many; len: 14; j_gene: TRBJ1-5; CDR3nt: TGTGCCAGCAGTGAAACCCTCAGGGAACAGCCCCAGCATTTT; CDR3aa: CASSETLREQPQHF
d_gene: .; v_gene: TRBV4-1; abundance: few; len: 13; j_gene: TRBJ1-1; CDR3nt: TGCGCCAGCGCCCGGGTTGTCGGCACTGAAGCTTTCTTT; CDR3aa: CASARVVGTEAFF
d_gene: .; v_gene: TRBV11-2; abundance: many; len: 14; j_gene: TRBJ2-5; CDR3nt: TGTGCCAGCAGTTCGGACATATCCTCAGAGACCCAGTACTTC; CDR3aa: CASSSDISSETQYF
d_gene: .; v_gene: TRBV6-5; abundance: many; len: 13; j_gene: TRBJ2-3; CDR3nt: TGTGCCAGCAGTTACTCCCGGGCGTATACGCAGTATTTT; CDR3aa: CASSYSRAYTQYF
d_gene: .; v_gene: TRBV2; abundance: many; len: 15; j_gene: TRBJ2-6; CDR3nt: TGTGCCAGCAGTGAAGAGGGGTACGGGGCCAACGTCCTGACTTTC; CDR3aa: CASSEEGYGANVLTF
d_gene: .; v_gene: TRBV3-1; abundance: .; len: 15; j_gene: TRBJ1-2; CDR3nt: TGTGCCAGCAGCCAACTTGGCGCAGGGGACTATGGCTACACCTTC; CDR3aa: CASSQLGAGDYGYTF
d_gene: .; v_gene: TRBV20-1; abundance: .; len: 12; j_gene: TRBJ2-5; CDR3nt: TGCAGTGCTAGAGACGGGGGCCAGACCCAGTACTTC; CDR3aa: CSARDGGQTQYF
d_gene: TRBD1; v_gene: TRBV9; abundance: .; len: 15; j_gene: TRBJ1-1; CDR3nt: TGTGCCAGCAGGGGTACAGGGGGTAAAGACACTGAAGCTTTCTTT; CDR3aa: CASRGTGGKDTEAFF
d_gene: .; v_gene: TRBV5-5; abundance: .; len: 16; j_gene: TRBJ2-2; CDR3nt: TGTGCCAGCAGCTTTGGCCCGATGACAAAATACGGGGAGCTGTTTTTT; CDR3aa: CASSFGPMTKYGELFF
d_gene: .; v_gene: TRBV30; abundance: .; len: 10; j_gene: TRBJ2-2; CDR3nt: TGTGCCTGGGGAACCGGGGAGCTGTTTTTT; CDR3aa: CAWGTGELFF
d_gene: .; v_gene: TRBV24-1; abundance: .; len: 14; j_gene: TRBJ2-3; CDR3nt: TGTGCCACCAGTGCTTGGCGGGACGGGGATACGCAGTATTTT; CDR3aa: CATSAWRDGDTQYF